This TCR beta chain was identified during a study of OX40 agonist ivuxolimab in advanced cancers. This clone was observed once. Using immunoSEQ multiplex PCR, the repertoire was profiled, and TCRdb retains in-frame clones only, with some absent. The repertoire holds about 24,000 clones, with 80% to 90% as singletons. Trimming cost V 1 base and J 2 bases, with 8 bases left between them. CDR1 ENHRY and CDR2 SYGVKD come from the germline V gene. This CDR3 contains 14 residues. The rearrangement links TRBV10-3 to TRBJ1-2; tentatively, D is TRBD1 (6 bases). This clonotype was obtained from an adult with an advanced solid tumor such as melanoma, head and neck, liver or kidney cancer. The sample in question was CD4+ or CD8+ T cells sorted from blood, obtained in a trial of the OX40 agonist ivuxolimab. In nucleotides, the CDR3 is TGTGCCATCAGTGAGTACGACAGGAACTATGGCTACACCTTC. This gives the protein CAISEYDRNYGYTF.